This TCR beta chain was sequenced for a study of tumor and adjacent non-tumor tissue in lung cancer. The library came from three nested PCR rounds adapted from ARM-PCR protocols. TCRdb reprocessed the multiplex PCR reads via MiXCR and lists one record per CDR3 protein. The sample consists of roughly 140,000 distinct CDR3 sequences, around 61% of them appearing once. No cell sorting was done before RNA was extracted from the tissue. Between August and November 2014, newly diagnosed, chemotherapy-naive lung cancer patients underwent thoracic surgery in China. CDR1 SQVTM and CDR2 ANQGSEA come from the germline V gene. The CDR3 covers 14 residues. As to this clonotype: The antigen remains undetermined. A much larger clone lies one base from this, so it may be a read error.

Study results and caveats: Tumor repertoires had a smaller top 100 clone share than normal lung.

V gene TRBV29-1 combines with J gene TRBJ2-5, with TRBD1 identical over 7 bases. The sequence was collected from a man between 60 and 75 years old with small cell lung cancer. The sample comprised lung tumor tissue. The CDR3: CRVGGTGVKETQYF. The CDR3 coding sequence is TGCAGGGTTGGCGGTACAGGGGTGAAAGAGACCCAGTACTTC. The full variable domain, completed using reference TRBV29-1 and TRBJ2-5, is SAVISQKPSRDICQRGTSLTIQCQVDSQVTMMFWYRQQPGQSLTLIATANQGSEATYESGFVIDKFPISRPNLTFSTLTVSNMSPEDSSIYLCRVGGTGVKETQYFGPGTRLLVL.